A selection of T cell receptor beta chains follows, all from one sample in a study of fetal regulatory T cell absence and autoimmunity. Sequenced by immunoSEQ multiplex PCR; TCRdb stores in-frame clones only, minus some. The table has 95,000 or so clones, 60% to 80% seen once. Sequencing was carried out using pancreas tissue. These receptors all stem from a male donor with IPEX syndrome. Each CDR3 is given with its conserved first and last residue. A D gene is named only where the DNA matches it firmly. Clone sizes are given selectively: once, few, many, or a class where the clone is expanded.

V gene	J gene	clone size	D gene	CDR3 DNA	CDR3 protein
TRBV27	TRBJ2-5	-	TRBD2	TGTGCCAGCAGTTCTAGCGGGAGCCCAGAGACCCAGTACTTC	CASSSSGSPETQYF
TRBV18	TRBJ1-4	-	-	TGTGCCAGCTCATTAAGAGTTCTTGCAACTAATGAAAAACTGTTTTTT	CASSLRVLATNEKLFF
TRBV4-2	TRBJ2-5	-	TRBD2	TGTGCCAGCAGCCAACAGGGACTAGCGATCTTCCAAGAGACCCAGTACTTC	CASSQQGLAIFQETQYF
TRBV4-3	TRBJ1-4	-	TRBD1	TGCGCCAGCAGCCAAGGGACAGGGGGCGAAAAACTGTTTTTT	CASSQGTGGEKLFF
TRBV7-2	TRBJ2-5	-	TRBD2	TGTGCCAGCAGCTTAGAAGCGGGGCAAGAGACCCAGTACTTC	CASSLEAGQETQYF
TRBV30	TRBJ1-1	-	-	TGTGCCTGGGCAACCAGGGCACGGGCTTTCTTT	CAWATRARAFF
TRBV2	TRBJ2-5	-	TRBD1	TGTGCCAGCAGTGGATTGACTGCCGGGGGACAGGGTGACCAAGAGACCCAGTACTTC	CASSGLTAGGQGDQETQYF
TRBV11-3	TRBJ2-7	-	-	TGTGCCAGCAGCTTAGAGACCTACGAGCAGTACTTC	CASSLETYEQYF
TRBV30	TRBJ1-2	-	-	TGTGCCTGGAGTGTACCGGGACACTATGGCTACACCTTC	CAWSVPGHYGYTF
TRBV6-1	TRBJ2-1	-	-	TGTGCCAGCAGTGAATTTAGGACAGAGCAGTTCTTC	CASSEFRTEQFF
TRBV29-1	TRBJ2-7	few	-	TGCAGCGTTGCGGGTCTCTCACGCTACGAGCAGTACTTC	CSVAGLSRYEQYF
TRBV4-1	TRBJ2-2	-	TRBD2	TGCGCCAGCAGCCAAATTAGCGGGTCCGGGGAGCTGTTTTTT	CASSQISGSGELFF
TRBV7-8	TRBJ1-5	-	TRBD1	TGTGCCAGCAGCGCCACAGGGGATCACAATCAGCCCCAGCATTTT	CASSATGDHNQPQHF
TRBV2	TRBJ1-5	few	-	TGTGCCAGCAGTGAACGGGGTTATAGCAATCAGCCCCAGCATTTT	CASSERGYSNQPQHF
TRBV7-2	TRBJ1-3	-	-	TGTGCCAGCAGCTTAGATGCGCGAATGGTCAACACCATATATTTT	CASSLDARMVNTIYF
TRBV10-3	TRBJ2-1	-	TRBD2	TGTGCCATCAGTGCAGGGACTAGCGGGAAGGTCGATGAGCAGTTCTTC	CAISAGTSGKVDEQFF
TRBV5-6	TRBJ2-7	-	-	TGTGCCAGCAGCTTGGTCAGGGGAGGGACGGACTACGAGCAGTACTTC	CASSLVRGGTDYEQYF
TRBV7-2	TRBJ2-5	-	-	TGTGCCAGCAGCTTACAGTACCAAGAGACCCAGTACTTC	CASSLQYQETQYF
TRBV18	TRBJ1-6	-	-	TGTGCCAGCTCCCCGGACCGGGTTGGGACCTATAATTCACCCCTCCACTTT	CASSPDRVGTYNSPLHF
TRBV7-9	TRBJ2-2	few	-	TGTGCCAGCAGCACGCAGGGGTTTGCCGGGGAGCTGTTTTTT	CASSTQGFAGELFF
TRBV30	TRBJ1-2	few	-	TGTGCCTGGGGGGGACCGATCTATGGCTACACCTTC	CAWGGPIYGYTF
TRBV11-3	TRBJ1-2	-	TRBD1	TGTGCCAGCAGCGCGACAGGGGGCTATGGCTACACCTTC	CASSATGGYGYTF
TRBV5-6	TRBJ2-7	-	-	TGTGCCAGCACCCGGGGTGGAGTGGGCTCCTACGAGCAGTACTTC	CASTRGGVGSYEQYF
TRBV27	TRBJ2-7	-	TRBD2	TGTGCCAGCAGTCTGTCTAGCGGGAGCTCCTACGAGCAGTACTTC	CASSLSSGSSYEQYF
TRBV30	TRBJ2-2	-	-	TGTGCCTGGGGGGCCGGGGAGCTGTTTTTT	CAWGAGELFF
TRBV29-1	TRBJ2-1	once	TRBD2	TGCAGCACCCTTTCTAGCGGGGGGGACAATGAGCAGTTCTTC	CSTLSSGGDNEQFF
TRBV5-6	TRBJ1-2	-	-	TGTGCCAGCAGCGGGGGACCGATTTCCCCCTATGGCTACACCTTC	CASSGGPISPYGYTF
TRBV29-1	TRBJ2-7	-	TRBD1	TGCAGCGTTGAAGATCTTGGTGACAGGGGGTTTAACGAGCAGTACTTC	CSVEDLGDRGFNEQYF
TRBV7-8	TRBJ2-3	-	TRBD2	TGTGCCAGCACCATGGGACTAGCGGTAATCATTAGCACAGATACGCAGTATTTT	CASTMGLAVIISTDTQYF
TRBV7-9	TRBJ1-4	once	TRBD1	TGTGCCAGCAGCTCATACCGGGACAGCCTTAATGAAAAACTGTTTTTT	CASSSYRDSLNEKLFF
TRBV5-6	TRBJ2-3	-	-	TGTGCCAGCAGCTTGGGTCTCACCACGCAGTATTTT	CASSLGLTTQYF
TRBV6-5	TRBJ1-2	few	-	TGTGCCAGCAGGCCTTGGGACCGGGTGATGGATGGCTACACCTTC	CASRPWDRVMDGYTF
TRBV5-1	TRBJ2-3	-	TRBD2	TGCGCCAGCAGCTTGGCCTCTAGCGGGGCTAGCACAGATACGCAGTATTTT	CASSLASSGASTDTQYF
TRBV29-1	TRBJ2-2	few	-	TGCAGCGTGGCAGGGTGGCGGAACACCGGGGAGCTGTTTTTT	CSVAGWRNTGELFF
TRBV5-1	TRBJ1-4	once	-	TGCGCCAGCAGCTTTGGGAGACAGCTTGCAACTAATGAAAAACTGTTTTTT	CASSFGRQLATNEKLFF
TRBV7-2	TRBJ2-3	-	-	TGTGCCAGCAGCTTACGCGCTAGAGATACGCAGTATTTT	CASSLRARDTQYF
TRBV7-8	TRBJ2-1	-	TRBD2	TGTGCCAGCAGCTCCCTCGGGCGTAGCGGGCTCTCCTACAATGAGCAGTTCTTC	CASSSLGRSGLSYNEQFF
TRBV5-4	TRBJ1-2	-	-	TGTGCCAGCAGCTTGGCCGGGACACAAAACTATGGCTACACCTTC	CASSLAGTQNYGYTF
TRBV10-3	TRBJ2-1	-	TRBD2	TGTGCCATCAGTGTGGGTGGAAGCGGGGGGCTCCGTGAGCAGTTCTTC	CAISVGGSGGLREQFF
TRBV29-1	TRBJ2-1	-	TRBD2	TGCAGCGTTAGCGGGATGGCCTACAATGAGCAGTTCTTC	CSVSGMAYNEQFF
TRBV19	TRBJ2-1	-	-	TGTGCCAGTAGCGAGGGGGGCGGTGTCAATGAGCAGTTCTTC	CASSEGGGVNEQFF
TRBV7-9	TRBJ1-2	-	-	TGTGCCAGCAGCCCTAGCGTAGGCAGGGGCGGCTACACCTTC	CASSPSVGRGGYTF
TRBV6-6	TRBJ2-7	-	-	TGTGCCAGCAGTTACAGGGGAGATCTATACGAGCAGTACTTC	CASSYRGDLYEQYF
TRBV19	TRBJ2-2	-	-	TGTGCCAGTAGTATGGGCATCGGGGAGCTGTTTTTT	CASSMGIGELFF
TRBV6-5	TRBJ1-2	-	TRBD1	TGTGCCAGCAGAGGGACAGGGGGCGATGGCTACACCTTC	CASRGTGGDGYTF
TRBV5-8	TRBJ2-7	-	-	TGTGCCAGCAGCTTGAGGGATGCGGGGCTAGCCTACGAGCAGTACTTC	CASSLRDAGLAYEQYF
TRBV5-1	TRBJ2-5	-	TRBD2	TGCGCCAGCAGCTTGGCGACTAGCGGGAGTAGAAAGACCCAGTACTTC	CASSLATSGSRKTQYF
TRBV4-3	TRBJ2-1	-	-	TGCGCCAGCAGCCAAGCGAAGGGGTTGGACATCCAGTTCTTC	CASSQAKGLDIQFF
TRBV4-1	TRBJ1-1	-	-	TGCGCCAGCAGCCAAGATGGGGGCACTGAAGCTTTCTTT	CASSQDGGTEAFF
TRBV11-3	TRBJ2-3	-	-	TGTGCCAGCAGCTTACAGGGCACAGATACGCAGTATTTT	CASSLQGTDTQYF
TRBV10-3	TRBJ2-3	-	-	TGTGCCATCAGTACGGGGGGCCAGCCAGATACGCAGTATTTT	CAISTGGQPDTQYF
TRBV5-1	TRBJ1-1	-	-	TGCGCCAGCAGCTTGTTCGGTGGCAGGGCGGCCACTGAAGCTTTCTTT	CASSLFGGRAATEAFF